This T cell receptor beta chain was identified during a study of glioma-infiltrating T cells after dendritic cell vaccination. Study-wide points: No direct clonality-survival link was found; a diverse polyclonal response may matter.

Produced via immunoSEQ multiplex PCR; TCRdb's table is partial and in-frame only. This sample has nearly 85,000 clones, with 85% to 90% found just once. A word on this clone: Antigen specificity is unknown.

The input for sequencing was blood, taken before dendritic cell vaccination. This sequence was found in a human donor with glioblastoma.

DNA of the CDR3: TGTGCCAGTAGTATCCGGGAGGGGAGCTATGGCTACACCTTC. The encoded protein is CASSIREGSYGYTF. The chain carries TRBV19 and TRBJ1-2; D perhaps matches TRBD1 (5 bases). This CDR3 has 14 residues. V was clipped by 3 bases and J by 4 bases, with 12 bases between them. In germline, CDR1 is LNHDA, CDR2 SQIVND (reference sequence).